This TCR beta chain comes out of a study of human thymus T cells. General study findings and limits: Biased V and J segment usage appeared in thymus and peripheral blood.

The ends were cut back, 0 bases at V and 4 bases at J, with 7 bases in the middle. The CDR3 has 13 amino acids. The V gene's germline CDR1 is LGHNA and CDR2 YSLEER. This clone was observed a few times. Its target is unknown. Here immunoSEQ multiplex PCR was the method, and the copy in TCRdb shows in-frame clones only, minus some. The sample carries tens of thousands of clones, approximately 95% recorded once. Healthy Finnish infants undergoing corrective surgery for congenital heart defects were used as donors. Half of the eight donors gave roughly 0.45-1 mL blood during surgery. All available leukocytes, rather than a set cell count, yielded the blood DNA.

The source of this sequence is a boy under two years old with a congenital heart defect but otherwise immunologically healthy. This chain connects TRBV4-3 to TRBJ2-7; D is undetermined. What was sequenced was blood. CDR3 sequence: CASSQDPFYEQYF. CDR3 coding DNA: TGCGCCAGCAGCCAAGATCCGTTTTACGAGCAGTACTTC.